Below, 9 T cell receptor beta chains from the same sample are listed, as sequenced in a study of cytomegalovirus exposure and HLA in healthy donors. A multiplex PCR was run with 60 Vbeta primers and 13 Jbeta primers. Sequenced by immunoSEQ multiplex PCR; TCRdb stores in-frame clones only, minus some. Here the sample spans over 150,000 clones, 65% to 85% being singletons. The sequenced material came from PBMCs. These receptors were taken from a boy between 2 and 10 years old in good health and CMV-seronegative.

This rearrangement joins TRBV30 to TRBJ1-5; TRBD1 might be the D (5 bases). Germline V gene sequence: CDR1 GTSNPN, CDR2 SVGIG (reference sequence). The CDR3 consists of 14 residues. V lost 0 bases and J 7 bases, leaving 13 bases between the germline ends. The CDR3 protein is CAWSVGQGPQPQHF. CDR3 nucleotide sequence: TGTGCCTGGAGTGTCGGGCAGGGTCCCCAGCCCCAGCATTTT.

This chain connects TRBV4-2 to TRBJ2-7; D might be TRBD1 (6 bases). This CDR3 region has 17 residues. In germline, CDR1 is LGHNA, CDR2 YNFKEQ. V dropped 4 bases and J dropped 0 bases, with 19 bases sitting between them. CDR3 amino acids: CASSLTRGKGDSYEQYF. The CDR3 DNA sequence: TGTGCCAGCAGCCTCACTCGGGGAAAGGGGGACTCCTACGAGCAGTACTTC.

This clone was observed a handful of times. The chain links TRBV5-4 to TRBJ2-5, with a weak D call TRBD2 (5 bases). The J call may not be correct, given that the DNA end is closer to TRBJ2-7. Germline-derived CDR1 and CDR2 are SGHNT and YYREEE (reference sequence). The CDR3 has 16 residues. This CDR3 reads CASSFPAGGSSYEQYF. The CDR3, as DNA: TGTGCCAGCAGCTTTCCCGCGGGTGGGAGCTCCTACGAGCAGTACTTC.

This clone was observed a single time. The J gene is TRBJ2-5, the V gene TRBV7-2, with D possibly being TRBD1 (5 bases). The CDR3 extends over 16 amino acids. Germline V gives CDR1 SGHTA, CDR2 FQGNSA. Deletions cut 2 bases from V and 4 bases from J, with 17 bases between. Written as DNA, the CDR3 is TGTGCCAGCAGCTTACAGGGTAGCTGGCCCCCAGAGACCCAGTACTTC. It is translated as CASSLQGSWPPETQYF.

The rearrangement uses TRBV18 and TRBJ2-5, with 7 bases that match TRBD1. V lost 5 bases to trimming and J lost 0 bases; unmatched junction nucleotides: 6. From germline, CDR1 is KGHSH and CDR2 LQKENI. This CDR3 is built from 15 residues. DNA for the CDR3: TGTGCCAGCTCATCGACCGGGACAGACCAAGAGACCCAGTACTTC. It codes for CASSSTGTDQETQYF.

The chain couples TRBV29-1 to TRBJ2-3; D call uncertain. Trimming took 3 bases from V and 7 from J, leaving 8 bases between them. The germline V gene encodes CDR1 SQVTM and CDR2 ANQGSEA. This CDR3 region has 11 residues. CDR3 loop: CSVEASYTQYF. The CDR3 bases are TGCAGCGTTGAGGCAAGTTATACGCAGTATTTT.

The CDR3 is CASSTGLYEQYF. The CDR3 DNA reads as TGTGCCAGCAGTACTGGGCTCTACGAGCAGTACTTC. This chain joins TRBV6-6 and TRBJ2-7; D gene ambiguous. The germline V gene encodes CDR1 MNHNY and CDR2 SVGAGI (reference sequence). Between the trimmed V and J ends, which lost 5 bases and 3 bases, there was a span of 8 bases. This CDR3 has 12 residues.

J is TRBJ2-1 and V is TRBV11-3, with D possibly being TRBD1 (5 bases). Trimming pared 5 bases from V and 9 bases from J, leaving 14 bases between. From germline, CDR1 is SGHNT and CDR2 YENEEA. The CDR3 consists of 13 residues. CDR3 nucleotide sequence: TGTGCCAGCAGCCCAGGTCGGCAGGGTGAGCAGTTCTTC. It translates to CASSPGRQGEQFF.

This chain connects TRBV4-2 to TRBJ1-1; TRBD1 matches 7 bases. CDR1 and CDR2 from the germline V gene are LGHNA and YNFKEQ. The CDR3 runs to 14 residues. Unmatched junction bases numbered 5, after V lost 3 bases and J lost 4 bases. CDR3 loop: CASSQGTGVTEAFF. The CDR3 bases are TGTGCCAGCAGCCAGGGTACAGGGGTCACTGAAGCTTTCTTT.